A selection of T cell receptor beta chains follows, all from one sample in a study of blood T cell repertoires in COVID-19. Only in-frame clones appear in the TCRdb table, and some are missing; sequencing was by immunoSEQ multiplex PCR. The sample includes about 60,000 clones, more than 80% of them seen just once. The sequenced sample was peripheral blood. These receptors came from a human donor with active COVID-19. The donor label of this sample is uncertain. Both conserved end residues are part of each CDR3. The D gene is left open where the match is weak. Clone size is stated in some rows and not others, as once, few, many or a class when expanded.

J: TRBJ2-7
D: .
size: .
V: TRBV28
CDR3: CASSPSPYEQYF
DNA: TGTGCCAGCAGTCCTTCCCCCTACGAGCAGTACTTC

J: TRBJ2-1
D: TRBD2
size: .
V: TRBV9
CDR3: CASSVAVTSGNNEQFF
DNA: TGTGCCAGCAGCGTCGCTGTCACTAGCGGGAACAATGAGCAGTTCTTC

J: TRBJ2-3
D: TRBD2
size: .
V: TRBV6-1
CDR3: CASSDRGGDFTDTQYF
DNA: TGTGCCAGCAGTGATCGGGGGGGGGATTTCACAGATACGCAGTATTTT

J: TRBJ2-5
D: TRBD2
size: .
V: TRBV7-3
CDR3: CASSLGTSELETQYF
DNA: TGTGCCAGCAGCTTGGGGACTAGCGAGTTAGAGACCCAGTACTTC

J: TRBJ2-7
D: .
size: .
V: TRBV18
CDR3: CASSPGTPYEQYF
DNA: TGTGCCAGCTCACCCGGGACTCCCTACGAGCAGTACTTC

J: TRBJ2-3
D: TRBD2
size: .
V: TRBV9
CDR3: CASSVGGGGGLSTDTQYF
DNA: TGTGCCAGCAGCGTCGGCGGTGGCGGGGGGCTTTCCACAGATACGCAGTATTTT

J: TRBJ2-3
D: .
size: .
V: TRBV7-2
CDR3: CASSLQGYTDTQYF
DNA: TGTGCCAGCAGCTTACAGGGATACACAGATACGCAGTATTTT

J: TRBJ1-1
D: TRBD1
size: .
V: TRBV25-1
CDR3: CASSEWTGEAFF
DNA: TGTGCCAGCAGTGAATGGACAGGTGAAGCTTTCTTT

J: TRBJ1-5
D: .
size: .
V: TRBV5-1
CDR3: CASSEDSYQPQHF
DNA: TGCGCCAGCAGCGAAGACAGTTATCAGCCCCAGCATTTT

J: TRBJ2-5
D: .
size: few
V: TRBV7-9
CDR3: CASSWLDSQETQYF
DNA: TGTGCCAGCAGCTGGCTAGACAGTCAAGAGACCCAGTACTTC

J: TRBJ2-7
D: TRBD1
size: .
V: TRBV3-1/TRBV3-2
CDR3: CASSFDRGYEQYF
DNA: TGTGCCAGCAGCTTCGACAGGGGCTACGAGCAGTACTTC

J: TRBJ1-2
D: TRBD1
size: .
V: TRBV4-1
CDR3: CASSQGTGVGYTF
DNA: TGCGCCAGCAGCCAAGGGACAGGGGTCGGCTACACCTTC

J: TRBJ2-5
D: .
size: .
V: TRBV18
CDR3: CASSPLLSVQETQYF
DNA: TGTGCCAGCTCACCCCTCCTCAGCGTCCAAGAGACCCAGTACTTC

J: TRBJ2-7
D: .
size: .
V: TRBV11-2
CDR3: CASSVTGEGSYEQYF
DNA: TGTGCCAGCAGTGTTACGGGAGAGGGGTCCTACGAGCAGTACTTC

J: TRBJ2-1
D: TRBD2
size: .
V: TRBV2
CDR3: CASSSSGRANEQFF
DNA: TGTGCCAGCAGCAGTAGCGGGAGGGCCAATGAGCAGTTCTTC

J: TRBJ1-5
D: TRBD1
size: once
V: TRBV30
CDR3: CAWSVRATGDSNQPQHF
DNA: TGTGCCTGGAGTGTAAGGGCGACAGGGGATAGCAATCAGCCCCAGCATTTT

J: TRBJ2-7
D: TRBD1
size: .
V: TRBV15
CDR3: CATSSGQASSYEQYF
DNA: TGTGCCACCAGCTCTGGACAGGCGAGCTCCTACGAGCAGTACTTC

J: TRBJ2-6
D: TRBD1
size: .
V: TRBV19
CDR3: CASNTGGALGANVLTF
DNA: TGTGCCAGTAATACAGGGGGCGCGTTGGGGGCCAACGTCCTGACTTTC

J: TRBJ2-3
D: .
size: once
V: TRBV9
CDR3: CASSVEGERTDTQYF
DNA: TGTGCCAGCAGCGTAGAGGGGGAGCGCACAGATACGCAGTATTTT

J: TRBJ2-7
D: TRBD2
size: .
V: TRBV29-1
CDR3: CSVEPRGRDLYEQYF
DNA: TGCAGCGTTGAGCCCCGAGGGAGGGATCTCTACGAGCAGTACTTC

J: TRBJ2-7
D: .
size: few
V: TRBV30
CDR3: CAWSVQGGYEQYF
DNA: TGTGCCTGGAGTGTACAGGGTGGGTACGAGCAGTACTTC

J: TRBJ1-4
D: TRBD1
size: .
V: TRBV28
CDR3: CASRRGQGAINEKLFF
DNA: TGTGCCAGCCGCAGGGGACAGGGGGCGATTAATGAAAAACTGTTTTTT

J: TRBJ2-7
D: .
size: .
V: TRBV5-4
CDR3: CASSLAGSEQYF
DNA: TGTGCCAGCAGCTTGGCCGGGAGCGAGCAGTACTTC

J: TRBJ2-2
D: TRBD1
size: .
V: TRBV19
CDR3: CASSPGQGNTGELFF
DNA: TGTGCCAGTAGCCCGGGACAGGGGAACACCGGGGAGCTGTTTTTT

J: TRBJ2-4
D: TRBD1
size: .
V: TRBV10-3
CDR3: CAISESHRGAYF
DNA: TGTGCCATCAGTGAGTCGCACAGGGGAGCTTACTTC

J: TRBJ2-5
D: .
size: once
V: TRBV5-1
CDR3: CASNGELQETQYF
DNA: TGCGCCAGCAACGGGGAACTTCAAGAGACCCAGTACTTC

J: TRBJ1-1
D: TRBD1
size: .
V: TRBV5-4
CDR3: CASSPGQEAGAFF
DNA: TGTGCCAGCAGCCCAGGACAGGAGGCCGGAGCTTTCTTT

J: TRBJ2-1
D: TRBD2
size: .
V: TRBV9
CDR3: CASSESGGIYNEQFF
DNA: TGTGCCAGCAGCGAGAGCGGGGGCATCTACAATGAGCAGTTCTTC

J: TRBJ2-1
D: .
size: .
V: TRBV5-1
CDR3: CASSYQGSSYNEQFF
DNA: TGCGCCAGCAGTTATCAGGGAAGCTCCTACAATGAGCAGTTCTTC

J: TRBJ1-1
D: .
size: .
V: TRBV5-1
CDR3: CASQEQGMAGTEAFF
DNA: TGCGCCAGTCAGGAACAGGGAATGGCGGGCACTGAAGCTTTCTTT

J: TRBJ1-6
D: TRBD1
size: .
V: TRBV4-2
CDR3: CASSQEGQGYSPLHF
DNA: TGTGCCAGCAGCCAAGAGGGACAGGGCTATTCACCCCTCCACTTT

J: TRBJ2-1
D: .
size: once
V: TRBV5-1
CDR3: CASSPSTGNNEQFF
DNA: TGCGCCAGCAGCCCGTCCACAGGGAACAATGAGCAGTTCTTC

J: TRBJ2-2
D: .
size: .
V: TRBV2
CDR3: CASMTQENTGELFF
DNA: TGTGCCAGCATGACCCAGGAGAACACCGGGGAGCTGTTTTTT

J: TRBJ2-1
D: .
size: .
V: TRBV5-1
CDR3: CASSSDGNSYNEQFF
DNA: TGCGCCAGCAGTAGCGACGGGAACTCCTACAATGAGCAGTTCTTC

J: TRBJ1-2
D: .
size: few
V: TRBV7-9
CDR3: CASSPTGDDVYGYTF
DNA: TGTGCCAGCAGCCCGACCGGGGATGATGTCTATGGCTACACCTTC

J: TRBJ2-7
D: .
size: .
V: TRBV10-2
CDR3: CASTPGGYEQYF
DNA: TGCGCCAGCACCCCAGGAGGATACGAGCAGTACTTC

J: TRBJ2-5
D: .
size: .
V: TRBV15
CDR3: CATSRDMGRETQYF
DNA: TGTGCCACCAGCAGAGATATGGGGCGAGAGACCCAGTACTTC

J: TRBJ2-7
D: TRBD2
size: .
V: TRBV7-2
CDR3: CASSLAIAGAVDEQYF
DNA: TGTGCCAGCAGCTTAGCGATAGCGGGAGCTGTGGACGAGCAGTACTTC

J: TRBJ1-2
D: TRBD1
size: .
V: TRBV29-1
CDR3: CSVETQQGVGYGYTF
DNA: TGCAGCGTTGAAACACAGCAGGGGGTTGGCTATGGCTACACCTTC

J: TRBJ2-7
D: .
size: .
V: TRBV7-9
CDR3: CASSHLFPRDKPYEQYF
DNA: TGTGCCAGCAGCCATCTCTTTCCCCGGGACAAACCCTACGAGCAGTACTTC

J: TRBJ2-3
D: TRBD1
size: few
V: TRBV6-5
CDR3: CATLPRGLTDTQYF
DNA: TGTGCCACGCTACCCAGGGGGCTGACAGATACGCAGTATTTT

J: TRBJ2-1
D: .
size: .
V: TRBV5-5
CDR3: CASSPQPYNEQFF
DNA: TGTGCCAGCAGCCCACAACCTTACAATGAGCAGTTCTTC

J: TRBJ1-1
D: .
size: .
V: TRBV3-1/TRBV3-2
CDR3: CASSPLGSSEAFF
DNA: TGTGCCAGCAGCCCCCTAGGGAGCTCTGAAGCTTTCTTT

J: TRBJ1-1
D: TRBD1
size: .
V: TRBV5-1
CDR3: CASTRVGQGRTEAFF
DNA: TGCGCCAGCACTCGCGTGGGACAGGGGAGAACTGAAGCTTTCTTT

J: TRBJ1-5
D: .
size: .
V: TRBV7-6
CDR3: CASSLGSGLAGNQPQHF
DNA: TGTGCCAGCAGCTTAGGTTCCGGTTTGGCCGGGAATCAGCCCCAGCATTTT

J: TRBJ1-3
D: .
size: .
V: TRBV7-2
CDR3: CASRLGNTIYF
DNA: TGTGCCAGCAGACTCGGAAACACCATATATTTT

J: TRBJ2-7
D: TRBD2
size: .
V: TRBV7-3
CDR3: CASSLAGISYEQYF
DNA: TGTGCCAGCAGCCTAGCGGGGATCTCCTACGAGCAGTACTTC

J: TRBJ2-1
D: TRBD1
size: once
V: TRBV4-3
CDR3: CASSQAYSGTGYNEQFF
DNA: TGCGCCAGCAGCCAAGCTTACTCCGGGACAGGGTACAATGAGCAGTTCTTC

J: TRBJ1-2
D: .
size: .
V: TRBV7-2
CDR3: CASSFQRGGETF
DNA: TGTGCCAGCAGCTTTCAAAGGGGCGGGGAGACCTTC